The rows below give T cell receptor beta chains drawn from one sample of a study of Graves' ophthalmopathy and Graves' hyperthyroidism. TCRdb itself ran the multiplex PCR reads through MiXCR, one entry per CDR3 protein. Of around 1,200,000 distinct CDR3 sequences detected, about 35% appear once; the ten largest clones hold roughly 10%. The source material was peripheral blood or thyroid tissue (not recorded which). The source of these receptors is an adult man with Graves' hyperthyroidism. The CDR3 runs from the conserved cysteine through the conserved F or W. D genes are given only for firm matches. For some rows the clone size is stated as once, few or many, or as a class when expanded; others skip it.

D,size,V,J,CDR3,DNA
-,-,TRBV29-1,TRBJ1-2,CSVEDTRDYGYTF,TGCAGCGTTGAAGACACAAGGGACTATGGCTACACCTTC
-,few,TRBV11-2,TRBJ2-7,CASSQERRGSSEQYF,TGTGCCAGCAGCCAAGAAAGAAGAGGATCCTCCGAGCAGTACTTC
-,-,TRBV28,TRBJ2-5,CASRLGAGETQYF,TGTGCCAGCAGATTAGGGGCAGGAGAGACCCAGTACTTC
TRBD1,-,TRBV7-9,TRBJ2-7,CASSLNSPPGQGHQNYSYEQYF,TGTGCCAGCAGCTTAAATTCGCCCCCGGGACAGGGACATCAAAATTACTCCTACGAGCAGTACTTC
-,-,TRBV10-3,TRBJ1-2,CAISPGTTCDYTF,TGTGCCATCAGCCCCGGGACAACTTGCGACTACACCTTC
-,-,TRBV7-9,TRBJ1-3,CAISTPDRSGNTIYF,TGTGCAATCTCAACACCGGACAGATCTGGAAACACCATATATTTT
-,-,TRBV2,TRBJ2-2,CASGVLPGELFF,TGCGCCAGCGGAGTGCTCCCGGGGGAGCTGTTTTTT
-,-,TRBV2,TRBJ2-7,CASSEIGGLSSYEQYF,TGTGCCAGCAGTGAAATTGGCGGACTCAGCTCCTACGAGCAGTACTTC
-,-,TRBV19,TRBJ1-5,CASSIVLGIGQPQHF,TGTGCCAGTAGTATCGTACTGGGGATCGGGCAGCCCCAGCATTTT
-,many,TRBV5-1,TRBJ2-7,CASSLYGIYEQYF,TGCGCCAGCAGCTTGTACGGGATCTACGAGCAGTACTTC
-,-,TRBV29-1,TRBJ2-7,CSVEDSLVGYEQYF,TGCAGCGTTGAAGACAGCTTGGTTGGATACGAGCAGTACTTC
-,once,TRBV7-2,TRBJ1-1,CASSFTPGSTEAFF,TGTGCCAGCAGCTTCACCCCCGGGAGTACTGAAGCTTTCTTT
-,few,TRBV4-1,TRBJ1-1,CASSQAYGITEAFF,TGCGCCAGCAGCCAAGCCTACGGTATCACTGAAGCTTTCTTT
TRBD2,many,TRBV19,TRBJ2-7,CASSTSGGTYEQYF,TGTGCCAGTAGTACAAGCGGGGGGACCTACGAGCAGTACTTC
TRBD1,-,TRBV6-7,TRBJ2-7,CASSLVPGQPTYEQYF,TGTGCCAGCAGTTTAGTACCGGGACAGCCGACCTACGAGCAGTACTTC
-,many,TRBV4-1,TRBJ2-5,CASSQDTPSDRGETQYF,TGCGCCAGCAGCCAAGATACGCCGTCAGATCGTGGGGAGACCCAGTACTTC
-,once,TRBV7-9,TRBJ2-5,CASSQDMRGGRETQYF,TGCGCCAGCAGCCAAGATATGAGGGGGGGCAGGGAGACCCAGTACTTC
TRBD1,-,TRBV10-2,TRBJ1-1,CASSSGDGTGGRNTEAFF,TGTGCCAGCAGTTCGGGAGACGGGACAGGGGGTAGGAACACTGAAGCTTTCTTT
-,many,TRBV7-8,TRBJ2-5,CASSFGNWAQETQYF,TGTGCCAGCAGCTTTGGCAACTGGGCCCAAGAGACCCAGTACTTC
TRBD1,many,TRBV24-1,TRBJ1-5,CATSDSGTGKPQHF,TGTGCCACCAGTGACTCGGGGACAGGAAAGCCCCAGCATTTT
TRBD1,-,TRBV10-2,TRBJ2-7,CASARTGTVYEQYF,TGCGCCAGCGCCCGGACCGGGACAGTCTACGAGCAGTACTTC
TRBD2,many,TRBV20-1,TRBJ2-5,CSAPAGGLETQYF,TGCAGTGCTCCGGCGGGGGGGCTGGAGACCCAGTACTTC
TRBD1,-,TRBV6-2/TRBV6-3,TRBJ2-7,CAAQGTGVDEQYF,TGTGCCGCACAAGGGACAGGGGTCGACGAGCAGTACTTC
-,many,TRBV7-8,TRBJ1-1,CASTSGGGMNTEAFF,TGTGCCAGCACCTCGGGCGGTGGCATGAACACTGAAGCTTTCTTT
TRBD2,once,TRBV20-1,TRBJ2-7,CSARGDGGASYEQYF,TGCAGTGCTAGAGGGGACGGGGGGGCCTCCTACGAGCAGTACTTC
-,-,TRBV6-1,TRBJ2-6,CASSGPLPTGANVLTF,TGTGCCAGCAGTGGACCATTACCCACTGGGGCCAACGTCCTGACTTTC
TRBD1,-,TRBV12-3/TRBV12-4,TRBJ2-6,CASSEAQRDRVKGSGANVLTF,TGTGCCAGCAGTGAAGCGCAGCGAGACAGGGTGAAGGGCTCTGGGGCCAACGTCCTGACTTTC
TRBD1,many,TRBV7-8,TRBJ1-5,CASSLKGQFLSNQPQHF,TGTGCCAGCAGCTTAAAGGGACAGTTCCTTAGCAATCAGCCCCAGCATTTT
-,-,TRBV2,TRBJ2-7,CASSEVIRVKQYF,TGTGCCAGCAGTGAAGTTATCCGGGTTAAGCAGTACTTC
-,-,TRBV6-5,TRBJ1-5,CASKTRAPPTRIKPQHF,TGTGCCAGCAAAACCCGCGCGCCACCGACAAGGATCAAGCCCCAGCATTTT
-,-,TRBV2,TRBJ2-2,CASSNSRAGELFF,TGTGCCAGCAGTAACAGTAGAGCCGGGGAGCTGTTTTTT
-,many,TRBV7-9,TRBJ2-7,CASSLMGGQQYF,TGTGCCAGCAGCTTAATGGGGGGCCAGCAGTACTTC
TRBD2,few,TRBV11-2,TRBJ2-5,CASSFRSLRAGVGETQYF,TGTGCCAGCAGCTTTCGATCTTTAAGGGCGGGAGTAGGAGAGACCCAGTACTTC
-,many,TRBV19,TRBJ1-2,CASSADPQGGGYTF,TGTGCCAGTAGTGCCGACCCTCAGGGCGGTGGCTACACCTTC
TRBD1,many,TRBV7-2,TRBJ1-1,CASSLAWTGYTEAFF,TGTGCCAGCAGCTTAGCGTGGACAGGGTACACTGAAGCTTTCTTT
TRBD1,few,TRBV25-1,TRBJ1-5,CASSEKVGDRGLSNQPQHF,TGTGCCAGCAGTGAAAAGGTGGGGGACAGGGGGCTGAGCAATCAGCCCCAGCATTTT
-,many,TRBV19,TRBJ1-1,CASYLGPEAFF,TGTGCCAGTTATTTGGGGCCTGAAGCTTTCTTT
-,-,TRBV20-1,TRBJ1-6,CSARWTERNSPLHF,TGCAGTGCTAGGTGGACCGAAAGGAATTCACCCCTCCACTTT
TRBD1,many,TRBV15,TRBJ1-5,CATSRAGQGDQPQHF,TGTGCCACCAGCAGAGCGGGACAGGGCGATCAGCCCCAGCATTTT
TRBD1,-,TRBV25-1,TRBJ2-7,CASNLDRGGFGEQYF,TGTGCCAGCAACCTGGACAGGGGAGGGTTCGGCGAGCAGTACTTC
TRBD2,few,TRBV11-2,TRBJ2-2,CASSPGLQSNTGELFF,TGTGCCAGCAGTCCGGGACTACAATCGAACACCGGGGAGCTGTTTTTT
-,few,TRBV15,TRBJ2-7,CATSRAGQGREQYF,TGTGCCACCAGCAGAGCGGGACAAGGTCGAGAGCAGTACTTC
-,few,TRBV5-1,TRBJ1-4,CASSPHGQTEKLFF,TGCGCCAGCAGCCCACATGGCCAGACAGAAAAACTGTTTTTT
-,many,TRBV11-2,TRBJ2-5,CASSLPPRGETQYF,TGTGCCAGCAGCTTACCCCCTCGAGGAGAGACCCAGTACTTC